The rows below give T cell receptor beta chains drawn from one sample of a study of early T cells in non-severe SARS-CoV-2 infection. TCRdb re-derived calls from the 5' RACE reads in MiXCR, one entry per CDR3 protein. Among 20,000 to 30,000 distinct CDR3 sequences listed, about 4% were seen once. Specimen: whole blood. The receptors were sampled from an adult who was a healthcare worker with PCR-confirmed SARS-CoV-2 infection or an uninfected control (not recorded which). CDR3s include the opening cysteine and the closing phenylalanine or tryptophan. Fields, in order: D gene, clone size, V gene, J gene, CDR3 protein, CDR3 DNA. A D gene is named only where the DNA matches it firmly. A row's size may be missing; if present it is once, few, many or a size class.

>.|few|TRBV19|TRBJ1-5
CASSIRAGNGQPQHF
TGTGCCAGTAGTATTCGGGCAGGAAACGGACAGCCCCAGCATTTT
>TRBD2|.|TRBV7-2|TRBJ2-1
CASSSTSGTWDEQFF
TGTGCCAGCAGCTCCACCAGCGGGACTTGGGATGAGCAGTTCTTC
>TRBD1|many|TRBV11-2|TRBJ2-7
CASSLAGTGVHEQYF
TGTGCCAGCAGCTTGGCCGGGACAGGGGTCCACGAGCAGTACTTC
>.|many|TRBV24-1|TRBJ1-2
CATSTQGRNGYTF
TGTGCCACCAGTACCCAGGGGAGAAACGGCTACACCTTC
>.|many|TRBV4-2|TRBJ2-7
CASSQERSSYEQYF
TGTGCCAGCAGCCAAGAAAGGAGCTCCTACGAGCAGTACTTC
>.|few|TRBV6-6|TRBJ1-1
CASSRDIAFF
TGTGCCAGCAGTCGGGACATAGCTTTCTTT
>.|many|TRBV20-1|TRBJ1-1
CSAVTRGIRENTEAFF
TGCAGTGCTGTTACCAGGGGTATTAGGGAGAACACTGAAGCTTTCTTT
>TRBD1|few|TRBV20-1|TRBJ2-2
CSAKTQGAAGELFF
TGCAGTGCTAAGACACAGGGGGCGGCCGGGGAGCTGTTTTTT
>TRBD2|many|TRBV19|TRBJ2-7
CASSSMGTSGISSYEQYF
TGTGCCAGTAGCTCCATGGGGACTAGCGGGATTAGCTCCTACGAGCAGTACTTC
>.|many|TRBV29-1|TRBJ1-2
CSTNYGYTF
TGCAGCACGAACTATGGCTACACCTTC
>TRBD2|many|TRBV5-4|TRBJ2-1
CASSHRAGAGGQSQFF
TGTGCCAGCAGCCACCGGGCCGGAGCGGGAGGCCAATCGCAGTTCTTC
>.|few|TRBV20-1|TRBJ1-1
CSARDRASEGGAFF
TGCAGTGCTAGAGATCGCGCATCTGAGGGTGGCGCTTTCTTT
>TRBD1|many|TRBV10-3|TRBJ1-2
CAISEGGSSYGYTF
TGTGCCATCAGTGAAGGGGGCAGTAGCTATGGCTACACCTTC
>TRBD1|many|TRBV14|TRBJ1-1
CASSQFSQGARNTEAFF
TGTGCCAGCAGCCAATTTAGTCAGGGGGCGCGGAACACTGAAGCTTTCTTT
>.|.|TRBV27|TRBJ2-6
CASKLQFSGANVLTF
TGTGCCAGCAAACTCCAGTTCTCTGGGGCCAACGTCCTGACTTTC
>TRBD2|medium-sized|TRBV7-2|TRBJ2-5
CASSLGGSGRTETQYF
TGTGCCAGCAGCCTTGGTGGGAGCGGGAGAACGGAGACCCAGTACTTC
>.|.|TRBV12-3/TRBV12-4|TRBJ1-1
CASSPGGRTEAFF
TGTGCCAGCAGCCCGGGGGGGAGGACTGAAGCTTTCTTT
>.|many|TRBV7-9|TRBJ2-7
CASSAASYRVSYEQYF
TGTGCCAGCAGCGCTGCCTCGTACAGGGTGTCCTACGAGCAGTACTTC
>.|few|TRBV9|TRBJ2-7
CASSRNLVPASEQYF
TGTGCCAGCAGCAGAAATCTAGTTCCCGCGAGCGAGCAGTACTTC
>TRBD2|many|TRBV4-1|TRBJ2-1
CASSQDPGRDEQFF
TGCGCCAGCAGCCAAGACCCAGGGAGGGATGAGCAGTTCTTC
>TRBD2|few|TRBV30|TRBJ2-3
CAWSVALAGLTDTQYF
TGTGCCTGGAGTGTGGCGCTAGCGGGTCTAACAGATACGCAGTATTTT
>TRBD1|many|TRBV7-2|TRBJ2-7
CASSLVGTAYYEQYF
TGTGCCAGCAGCTTAGTTGGGACAGCGTATTACGAGCAGTACTTC
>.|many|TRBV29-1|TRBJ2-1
CSVVVPGARDEQFF
TGCAGCGTTGTTGTTCCGGGAGCGAGGGATGAGCAGTTCTTC
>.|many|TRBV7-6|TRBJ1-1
CASSLALAGRTEAFF
TGTGCCAGCAGCTTAGCGCTGGCAGGGAGGACTGAAGCTTTCTTT
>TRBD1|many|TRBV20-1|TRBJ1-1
CSAYGTGDFVAFF
TGCAGTGCATACGGGACAGGCGACTTTGTAGCTTTCTTT
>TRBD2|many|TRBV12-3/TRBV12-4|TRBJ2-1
CASSPGLAGNEQFF
TGTGCCAGCAGTCCGGGACTAGCGGGTAATGAGCAGTTCTTC
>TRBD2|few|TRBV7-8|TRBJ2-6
CASSLAVAGAGANVLTF
TGTGCCAGCAGCTTAGCAGTAGCGGGAGCAGGGGCCAACGTCCTGACTTTC
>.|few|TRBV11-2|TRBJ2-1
CASSSQTSGNEQFF
TGTGCCAGCAGCTCTCAAACCTCGGGAAACGAGCAGTTCTTC
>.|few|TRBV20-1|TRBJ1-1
CSASVGSTEAFF
TGCAGTGCTAGTGTAGGGAGCACTGAAGCTTTCTTT
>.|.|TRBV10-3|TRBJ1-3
CAISDEGRGSGNTIYF
TGTGCCATCAGTGATGAGGGCAGGGGCTCTGGAAACACCATATATTTT
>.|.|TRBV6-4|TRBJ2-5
CASSDSPGETQYF
TGTGCCAGCAGTGACAGTCCAGGCGAGACCCAGTACTTC
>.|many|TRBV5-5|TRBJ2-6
CASSSGRISGANVLTF
TGTGCCAGCAGCTCCGGACGGATCTCTGGGGCCAACGTCCTGACTTTC
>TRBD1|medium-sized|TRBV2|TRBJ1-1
CASRDRMNTEAFF
TGTGCCAGCAGGGACAGGATGAACACTGAAGCTTTCTTT
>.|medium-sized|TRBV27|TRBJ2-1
CASSLAASYNEQFF
TGTGCCAGCAGTTTAGCGGCTTCCTACAATGAGCAGTTCTTC